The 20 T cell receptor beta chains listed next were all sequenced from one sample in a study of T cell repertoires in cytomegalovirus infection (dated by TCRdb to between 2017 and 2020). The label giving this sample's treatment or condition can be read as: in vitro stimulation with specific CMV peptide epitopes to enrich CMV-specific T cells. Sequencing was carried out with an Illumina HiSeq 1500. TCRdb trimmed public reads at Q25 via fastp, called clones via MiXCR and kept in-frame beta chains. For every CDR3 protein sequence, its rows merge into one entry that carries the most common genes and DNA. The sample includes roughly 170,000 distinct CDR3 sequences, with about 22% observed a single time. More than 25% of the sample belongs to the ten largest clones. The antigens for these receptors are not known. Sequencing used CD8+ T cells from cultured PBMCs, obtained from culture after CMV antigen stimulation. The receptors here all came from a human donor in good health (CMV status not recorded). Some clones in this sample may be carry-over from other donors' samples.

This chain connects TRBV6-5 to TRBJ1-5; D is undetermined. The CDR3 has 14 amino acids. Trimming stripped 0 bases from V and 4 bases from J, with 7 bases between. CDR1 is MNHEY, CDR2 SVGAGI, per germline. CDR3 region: CASSYSEGNQPQHF. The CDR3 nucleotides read TGTGCCAGCAGTTACTCGGAGGGAAATCAGCCCCAGCATTTT.

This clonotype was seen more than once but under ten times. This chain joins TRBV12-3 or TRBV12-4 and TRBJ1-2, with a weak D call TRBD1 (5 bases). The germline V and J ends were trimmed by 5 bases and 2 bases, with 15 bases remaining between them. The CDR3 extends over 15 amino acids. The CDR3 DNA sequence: TGTGCCAGCAGTGCGGCAGGGACGGTAAACTATGGCTACACCTTC. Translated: CASSAAGTVNYGYTF.

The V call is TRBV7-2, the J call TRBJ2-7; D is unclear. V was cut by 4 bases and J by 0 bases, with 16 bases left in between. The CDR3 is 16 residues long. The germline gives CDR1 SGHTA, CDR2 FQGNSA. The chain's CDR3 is CASSSDPRFDSYEQYF. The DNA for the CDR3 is TGTGCCAGCAGCTCCGACCCCAGGTTTGACTCCTACGAGCAGTACTTC.

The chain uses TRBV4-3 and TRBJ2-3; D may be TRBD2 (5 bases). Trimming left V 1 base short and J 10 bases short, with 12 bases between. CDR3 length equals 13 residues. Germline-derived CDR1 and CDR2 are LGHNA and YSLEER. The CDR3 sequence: CASSQAPGRSQYF. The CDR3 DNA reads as TGCGCCAGCAGCCAAGCCCCGGGAAGGTCGCAGTATTTT.

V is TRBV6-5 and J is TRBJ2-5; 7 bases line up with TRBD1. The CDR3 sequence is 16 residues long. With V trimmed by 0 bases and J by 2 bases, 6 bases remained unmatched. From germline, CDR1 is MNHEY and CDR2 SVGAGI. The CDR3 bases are TGTGCCAGCAGTTACTCTATGCTGGACAGGCAAGAGACCCAGTACTTC. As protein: CASSYSMLDRQETQYF.

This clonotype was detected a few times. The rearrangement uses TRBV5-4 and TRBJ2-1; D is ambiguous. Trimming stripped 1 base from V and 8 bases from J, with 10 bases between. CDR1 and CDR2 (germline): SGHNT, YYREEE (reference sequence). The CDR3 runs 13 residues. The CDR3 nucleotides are TGTGCCAGCAGCTTGCAAGGATACGATGAGCAGTTCTTC. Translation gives CASSLQGYDEQFF.

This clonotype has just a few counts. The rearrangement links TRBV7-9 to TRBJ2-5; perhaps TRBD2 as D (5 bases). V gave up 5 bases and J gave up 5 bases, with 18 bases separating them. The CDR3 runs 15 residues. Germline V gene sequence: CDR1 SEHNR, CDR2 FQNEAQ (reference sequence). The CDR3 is CASSDSSNVFETQYF. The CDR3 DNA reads TGTGCCAGCAGCGACTCTAGCAACGTTTTCGAGACCCAGTACTTC.

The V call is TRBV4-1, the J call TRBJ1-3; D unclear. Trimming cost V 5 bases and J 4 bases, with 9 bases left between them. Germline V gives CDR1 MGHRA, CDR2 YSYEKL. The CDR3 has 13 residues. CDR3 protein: CASSDPRGNTIYF. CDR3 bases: TGCGCCAGCAGCGACCCGCGGGGAAACACCATATATTTT.

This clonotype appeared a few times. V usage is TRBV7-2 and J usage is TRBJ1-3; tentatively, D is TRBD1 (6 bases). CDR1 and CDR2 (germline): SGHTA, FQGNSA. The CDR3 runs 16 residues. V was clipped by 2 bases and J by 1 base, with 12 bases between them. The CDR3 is CASSLNRGKSGNTIYF. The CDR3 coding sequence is TGTGCCAGCAGCTTAAATAGGGGGAAGTCTGGAAACACCATATATTTT.

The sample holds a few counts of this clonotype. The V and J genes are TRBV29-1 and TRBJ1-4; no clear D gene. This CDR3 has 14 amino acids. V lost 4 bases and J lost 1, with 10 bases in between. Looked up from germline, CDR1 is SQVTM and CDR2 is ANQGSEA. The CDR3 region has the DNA TGCAGCGTTGTAGAAGGGAGAACTAATGAAAAACTGTTTTTT. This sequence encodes CSVVEGRTNEKLFF.

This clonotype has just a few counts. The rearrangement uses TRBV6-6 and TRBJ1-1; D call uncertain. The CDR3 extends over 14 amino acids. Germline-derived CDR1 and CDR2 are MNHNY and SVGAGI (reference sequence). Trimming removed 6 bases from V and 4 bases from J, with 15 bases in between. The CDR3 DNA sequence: TGTGCCAGCAGCCTCCGACCTGGTGGCACTGAAGCTTTCTTT. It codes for CASSLRPGGTEAFF.

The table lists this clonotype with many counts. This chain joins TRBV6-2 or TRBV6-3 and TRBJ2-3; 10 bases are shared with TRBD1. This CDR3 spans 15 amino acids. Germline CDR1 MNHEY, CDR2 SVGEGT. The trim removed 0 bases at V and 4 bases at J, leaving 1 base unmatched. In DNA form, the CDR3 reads TGTGCCAGCAGTTACTCGACAGGGGGCGCAGATACGCAGTATTTT. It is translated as CASSYSTGGADTQYF.

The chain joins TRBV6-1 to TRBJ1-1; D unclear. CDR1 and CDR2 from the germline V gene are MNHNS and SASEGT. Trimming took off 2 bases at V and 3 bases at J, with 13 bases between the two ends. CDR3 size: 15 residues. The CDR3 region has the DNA TGTGCCAGCAGTGAACGGGGTCGGCGGTACACTGAAGCTTTCTTT. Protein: CASSERGRRYTEAFF.

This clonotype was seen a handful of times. DNA of the CDR3: TGTGCCAGCAGTGACAGGGGCCTTAATGAAAAACTGTTTTTT. This encodes CASSDRGLNEKLFF. The genes are TRBV12-3 or TRBV12-4 and TRBJ1-4, with 8 nucleotides matching TRBD1. The CDR3 consists of 14 residues. The V and J ends lost 5 bases and 4 bases, in that order; junction bases with no gene match: 3.

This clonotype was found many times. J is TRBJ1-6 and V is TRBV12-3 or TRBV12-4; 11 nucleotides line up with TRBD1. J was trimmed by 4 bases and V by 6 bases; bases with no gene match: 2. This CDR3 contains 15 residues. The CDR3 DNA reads TGTGCCAGCAGGGGGACAGGGGGTTATAATTCACCCCTCCACTTT. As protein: CASRGTGGYNSPLHF.

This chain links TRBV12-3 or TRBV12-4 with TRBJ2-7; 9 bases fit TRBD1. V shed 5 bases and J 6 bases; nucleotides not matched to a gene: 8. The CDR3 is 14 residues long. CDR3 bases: TGTGCCAGCAGTCACAGGGGGCGCGGCGGCGAGCAGTACTTC. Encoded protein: CASSHRGRGGEQYF.

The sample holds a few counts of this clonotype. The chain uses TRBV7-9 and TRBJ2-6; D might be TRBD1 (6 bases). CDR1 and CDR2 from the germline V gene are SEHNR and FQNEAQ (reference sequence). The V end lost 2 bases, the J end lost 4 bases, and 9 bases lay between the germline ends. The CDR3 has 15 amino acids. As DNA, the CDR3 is TGTGCCAGCAGCTTACCAGGGGAAGGGGCCAACGTCCTGACTTTC. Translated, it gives CASSLPGEGANVLTF.

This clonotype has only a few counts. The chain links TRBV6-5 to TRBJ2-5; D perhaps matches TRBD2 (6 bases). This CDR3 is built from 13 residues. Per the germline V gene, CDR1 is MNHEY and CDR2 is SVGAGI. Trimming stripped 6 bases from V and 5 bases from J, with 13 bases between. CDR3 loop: CASSSSAGETQYF. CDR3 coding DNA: TGTGCCAGCAGCTCTAGCGCGGGGGAGACCCAGTACTTC.

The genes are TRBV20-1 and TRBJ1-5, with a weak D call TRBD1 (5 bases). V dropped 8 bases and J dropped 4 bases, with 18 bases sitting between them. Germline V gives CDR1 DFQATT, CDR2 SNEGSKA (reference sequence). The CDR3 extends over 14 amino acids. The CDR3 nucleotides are TGCAGTACAACTGGGGGGAGGAGGAATCAGCCCCAGCATTTT. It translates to CSTTGGRRNQPQHF.

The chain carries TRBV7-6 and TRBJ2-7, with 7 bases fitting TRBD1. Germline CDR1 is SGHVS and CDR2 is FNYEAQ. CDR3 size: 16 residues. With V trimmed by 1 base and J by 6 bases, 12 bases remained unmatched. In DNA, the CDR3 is TGTGCCAGCAGCTTAGAATCCGGGACAGCGGCGGCCGAGCAGTACTTC. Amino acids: CASSLESGTAAAEQYF.